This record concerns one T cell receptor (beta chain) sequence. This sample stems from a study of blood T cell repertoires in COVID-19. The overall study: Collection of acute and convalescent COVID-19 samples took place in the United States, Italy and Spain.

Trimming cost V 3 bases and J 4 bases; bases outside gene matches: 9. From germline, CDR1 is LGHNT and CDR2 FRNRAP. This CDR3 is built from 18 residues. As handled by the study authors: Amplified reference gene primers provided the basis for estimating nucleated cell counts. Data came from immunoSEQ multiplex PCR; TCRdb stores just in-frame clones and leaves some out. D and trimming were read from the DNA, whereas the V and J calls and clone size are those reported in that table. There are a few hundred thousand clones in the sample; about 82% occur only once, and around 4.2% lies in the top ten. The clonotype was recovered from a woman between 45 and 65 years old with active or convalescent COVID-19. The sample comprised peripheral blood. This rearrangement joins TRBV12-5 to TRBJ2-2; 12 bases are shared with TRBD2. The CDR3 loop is CASGFRSGLAGVTGELFF. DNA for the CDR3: TGTGCTAGTGGTTTCCGATCGGGACTAGCGGGTGTCACCGGGGAGCTGTTTTTT. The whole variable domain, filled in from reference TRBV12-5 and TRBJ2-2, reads DARVTQTPRHKVTEMGQEVTMRCQPILGHNTVFWYRQTMMQGLELLAYFRNRAPLDDSGMPKDRFSAEMPDATLATLKIQPSEPRDSAVYFCASGFRSGLAGVTGELFFGEGSRLTVL.